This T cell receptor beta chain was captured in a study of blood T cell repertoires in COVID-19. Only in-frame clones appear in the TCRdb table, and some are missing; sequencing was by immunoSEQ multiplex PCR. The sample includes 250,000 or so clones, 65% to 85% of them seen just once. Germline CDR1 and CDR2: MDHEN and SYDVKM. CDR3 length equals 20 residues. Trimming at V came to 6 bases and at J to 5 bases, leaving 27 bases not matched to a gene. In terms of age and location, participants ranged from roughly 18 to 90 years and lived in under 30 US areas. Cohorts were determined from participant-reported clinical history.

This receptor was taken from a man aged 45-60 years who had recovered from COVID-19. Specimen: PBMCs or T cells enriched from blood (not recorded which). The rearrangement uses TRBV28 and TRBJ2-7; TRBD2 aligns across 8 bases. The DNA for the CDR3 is TGTGCCAGCAGCGGGGTGATCCGAGCGGAAGCGGGAGCATACACCCACGAGCAGTACTTC. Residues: CASSGVIRAEAGAYTHEQYF.